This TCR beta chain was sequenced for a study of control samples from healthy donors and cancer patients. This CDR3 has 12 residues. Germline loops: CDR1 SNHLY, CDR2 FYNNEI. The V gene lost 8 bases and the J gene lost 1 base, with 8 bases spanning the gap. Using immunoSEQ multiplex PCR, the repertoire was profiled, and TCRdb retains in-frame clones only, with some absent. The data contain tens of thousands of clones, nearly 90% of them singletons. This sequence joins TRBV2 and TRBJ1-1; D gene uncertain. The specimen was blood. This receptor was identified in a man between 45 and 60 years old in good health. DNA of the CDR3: TGTGCCAGCTGGAGGAAGAACACTGAAGCTTTCTTT. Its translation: CASWRKNTEAFF. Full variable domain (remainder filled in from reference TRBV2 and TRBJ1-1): EPEVTQTPSHQVTQMGQEVILRCVPISNHLYFYWYRQILGQKVEFLVSFYNNEISEKSEIFDDQFSVERPDGSNFTLKIRSTKLEDSAMYFCASWRKNTEAFFGQGTRLTVV.